The clone carrying this T cell receptor beta chain was counted only a few times. Germline CDR1 MNHEY, CDR2 SVGEGT. The CDR3 contains 20 residues. V was trimmed by 5 bases and J by 3 bases, leaving 28 bases between them. The entry originates in a study of molecular identifiers for immune sequencing clone quantification. TCRdb itself ran the PCR reads through MiXCR, one entry per CDR3 protein. The table has hundreds of thousands of distinct CDR3 sequences, over 25% seen once. Naive CD8 libraries used roughly 17,000 to 1,000,000 sorted cells and 10%, 30% or 50% RNA. The sequence came from a human donor in good health. Some libraries in this study had Jurkat cell RNA spiked in. Sequencing was done on a sample of naive CD8+ T cells from blood, with Jurkat cell RNA spiked in. Subset: FACS-sorted CD8+CD4-CCR7+CD45RA+ naive T cells. The chain recombines TRBV6-2 or TRBV6-3 with TRBJ2-2; D tentatively fits TRBD1 or TRBD2 (6 bases each). This CDR3 is CASSDGTYTSWRGYTGELFF. CDR3 bases: TGTGCCAGCAGTGACGGGACATATACATCGTGGCGGGGATACACCGGGGAGCTGTTTTTT.